This TCR beta chain was found in a study of blood T cell repertoires in COVID-19. In the authors' methods: The authors estimated nucleated cell counts from reference gene primer amplification. The data were produced by immunoSEQ multiplex PCR, yet TCRdb's version contains in-frame clones alone and is incomplete. The V and J calls and clone size were taken over from that table, and D and trimming were inferred from the DNA. The data hold 12,000 to 15,000 clones, with about 83% observed a single time. CDR3 length: 11 amino acids. V lost 6 bases and J lost 8, with 11 bases in between. Germline values: CDR1 SGHRS, CDR2 YFSETQ.

The sample consisted of peripheral blood. This chain uses TRBV5-1 with TRBJ1-1; no clear D gene. The source is a human donor in a cohort sampled during active COVID-19. The CDR3 is CASTAGGEAFF. For the CDR3, the DNA is TGCGCCAGCACGGCCGGAGGAGAAGCTTTCTTT. Full variable domain (outside the CDR3, taken from reference TRBV5-1 and TRBJ1-1): KAGVTQTPRYLIKTRGQQVTLSCSPISGHRSVSWYQQTPGQGLQFLFEYFSETQRNKGNFPGRFSGRQFSNSRSEMNVSTLELGDSALYLCASTAGGEAFFGQGTRLTVV.